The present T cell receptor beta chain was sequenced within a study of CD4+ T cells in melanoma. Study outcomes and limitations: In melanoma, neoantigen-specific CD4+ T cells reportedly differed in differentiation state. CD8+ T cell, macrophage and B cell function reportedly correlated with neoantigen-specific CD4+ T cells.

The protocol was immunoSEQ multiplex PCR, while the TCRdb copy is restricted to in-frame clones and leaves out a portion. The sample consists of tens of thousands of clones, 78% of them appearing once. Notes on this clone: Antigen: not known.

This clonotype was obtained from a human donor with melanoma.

This chain's CDR3 is CASSYRGTGELFF. CDR3 DNA sequence: TGTGCCAGCAGTTACCGCGGCACCGGGGAGCTGTTTTTT. This chain connects TRBV6-6 to TRBJ2-2; no definite D call. This CDR3 has 13 residues. Trimming took 2 bases from V and 4 from J, leaving 5 bases between them. The germline gives CDR1 MNHNY, CDR2 SVGAGI (reference sequence).